One sample yielded the 8 T cell receptor beta chains listed below, sequenced in a study of graft-versus-host responses after intestinal transplantation. Libraries were prepared by immunoSEQ multiplex PCR; TCRdb keeps only in-frame clonotypes and omits some of them. The sample holds 120,000 or so clones, around 95% seen once. For these receptors, no antigen is known. The sequencing here drew on unstimulated CD8+ T cells sorted from spleen or lymph node cells, taken before intestinal transplant. These receptors were obtained from a human donor who received an intestinal transplant.

There are a few counts of this clone. The V and J genes are TRBV10-3 and TRBJ1-2, with D hard to call. V was cut by 3 bases and J by 0 bases, with 8 bases left in between. The germline V gene encodes CDR1 ENHRY and CDR2 SYGVKD. This CDR3 spans 14 amino acids. The CDR3, as DNA: TGTGCCATCAGTGAAGGACCGTCTAACTATGGCTACACCTTC. Its translation: CAISEGPSNYGYTF.

This clone has only one observation. The chain uses TRBV12-5 and TRBJ1-2; the D is unclear. Germline-derived CDR1 and CDR2 are LGHNT and FRNRAP. The CDR3 is made up of 17 amino acids. The V end lost 5 bases, the J end lost 8 bases, and 27 bases lay between the germline ends. CDR3 sequence: CASGPTPWATATKGYTF. The CDR3 DNA reads as TGTGCTAGTGGTCCTACGCCGTGGGCGACCGCGACTAAGGGCTACACCTTC.

The chain employs TRBV19 and TRBJ2-1; TRBD2 aligns across 12 bases. The length of the CDR3 is 15 residues. Trimming removed 4 bases from V and 8 bases from J; junction bases left unmatched: 6. Germline V gives CDR1 LNHDA, CDR2 SQIVND (reference sequence). The CDR3 region has the DNA TGTGCCAGTAGTAAACTAGCGGGAGGCTGGGATGAGCAGTTCTTC. Its protein product is CASSKLAGGWDEQFF.

The V and J genes are TRBV30 and TRBJ2-7; D is uncertain. The J call may be mistaken, given a closer DNA end match to TRBJ2-1. CDR1 and CDR2 (germline): GTSNPN, SVGIG (reference sequence). This CDR3 contains 17 residues. The CDR3 reads CAWSAPVRADSYNEQFF. The CDR3 nucleotides are TGTGCCTGGAGTGCACCCGTTCGCGCGGATTCCTACAATGAGCAGTTCTTC.

The chain links TRBV9 to TRBJ2-1, with D uncertain. Per germline, CDR1 SGDLS and CDR2 YYNGEE. Trimming shortened V by 3 bases and J by 5 bases, and 12 bases separated the two germline ends. The CDR3 sequence is 14 residues long. CDR3 sequence reads: CASSAPPGNNEQFF. CDR3 DNA sequence: TGTGCCAGCAGCGCACCCCCTGGAAACAATGAGCAGTTCTTC.

The chain combines TRBV7-9 with TRBJ1-4; D gene unclear. Trimming shortened V by 5 bases and J by 13 bases, and 11 bases separated the two germline ends. Germline loops: CDR1 SEHNR, CDR2 FQNEAQ (reference sequence). The length of the CDR3 is 11 residues. The DNA for the CDR3 is TGTGCCAGCAGCGACCAGTTCCTACTGTTTTTT. This encodes CASSDQFLLFF.

This clone was seen just once. The V call is TRBV6-5, the J call TRBJ1-1; TRBD1 is a possible D gene (5 bases). V lost 5 bases, J lost 4 bases, and 17 bases lay in between. The CDR3 sequence is 15 residues long. Germline CDR1 MNHEY, CDR2 SVGAGI. The CDR3 spells CASSRGLPRSTEAFF. The CDR3 DNA is TGTGCCAGCAGTCGGGGACTCCCGAGGAGCACTGAAGCTTTCTTT.

The rearrangement uses TRBV29-1 and TRBJ2-2; 9 nucleotides line up with TRBD2. CDR3 size: 16 residues. Germline CDR1 reads SQVTM; CDR2 reads ANQGSEA. V shed 1 base and J 5 bases; nucleotides not matched to a gene: 8. The CDR3 sequence: CSVEGLAGTVTGELFF. CDR3 DNA: TGCAGCGTTGAAGGCCTAGCGGGGACGGTGACCGGGGAGCTGTTTTTT.